The rows below give T cell receptor beta chains drawn from one sample of a study of tumor and adjacent non-tumor tissue in lung cancer. TCRdb processed the multiplex PCR reads anew with MiXCR; each CDR3 protein has one entry. The data contain about 82,000 distinct CDR3 sequences, more than 60% of them seen just once; the ten biggest clones take up approximately 12%. Material for sequencing was lung tumor tissue. The receptor set was obtained from a woman between 50 and 59 years old with non-small cell lung cancer. Both conserved end residues are part of each CDR3. A D gene is named only where the DNA matches it firmly. The listing skips clone size in some rows; elsewhere it reads once, few, many or a size class.

J gene | clone size | D gene | V gene | CDR3 protein | CDR3 DNA
TRBJ2-7 | many | TRBD1 | TRBV20-1 | CSASGQGARAYEQYF | TGCAGTGCTTCGGGACAGGGGGCTCGGGCCTACGAGCAGTACTTC
TRBJ2-7 | many | - | TRBV10-3 | CAISPDRSTYEQYF | TGTGCCATCAGTCCGGACCGATCTACCTACGAGCAGTACTTC
TRBJ2-1 | once | - | TRBV6-1 | CASNEVSGGNEQFF | TGTGCCAGCAATGAAGTATCAGGAGGTAATGAGCAGTTCTTC
TRBJ2-1 | many | - | TRBV6-1 | CTSTLFDEQFF | TGTACCAGCACCCTGTTCGATGAGCAGTTCTTC
TRBJ2-3 | - | - | TRBV11-2 | CASSARSVGRPDTQYF | TGTGCCAGCAGCGCTAGGTCCGTGGGGAGGCCAGATACGCAGTATTTC
TRBJ1-1 | - | - | TRBV5-6 | CASSLWGGNEAFF | TGTGCCAGCAGCTTGTGGGGGGGTAATGAAGCTTTCTTT
TRBJ2-1 | - | - | TRBV11-2 | CASNFDSADNEQLF | TGTGCCAGCAACTTTGACAGTGCCGACAATGAGCAGCTCTTC
TRBJ2-2 | - | - | TRBV19 | CASRTITGELFF | TGTGCCAGTAGGACGATCACCGGGGAGCTGTTTTTT
TRBJ2-5 | - | - | TRBV11-3 | CASSLDYSAAETQYF | TGTGCCAGCAGCTTAGACTACTCCGCCGCGGAGACCCAGTACTTC
TRBJ1-1 | - | - | TRBV10-3 | CAIARGLNTETFF | TGTGCCATCGCGAGGGGACTGAACACTGAAACTTTCTTT
TRBJ2-7 | - | TRBD2 | TRBV4-1 | CASSRFLGLAGRSSYEQYF | TGCGCCAGCAGCCGATTCTTAGGACTAGCGGGTCGAAGCTCCTACGAGCAGTACTTC
TRBJ2-1 | - | - | TRBV12-3/TRBV12-4 | CASRFQGGFGTRGDYNEQFF | TGTGCCAGCAGATTCCAAGGGGGCTTTGGGACTAGGGGAGATTACAACGAGCAGTTCTTC
TRBJ2-7 | - | TRBD1 | TRBV10-3 | CVISESRDRGYEQYF | TGTGTCATCAGTGAGTCAAGGGACAGAGGCTACGAGCAGTACTTC
TRBJ1-2 | - | TRBD1 | TRBV11-2 | CASSLGTGGRGYGYTF | TGTGCAAGCAGCTTAGGAACAGGGGGCCGAGGATATGGTTACACCTTC
TRBJ2-2 | - | - | TRBV6-7 | CASNYFLPGGNTGELFF | TGTGCCAGCAATTATTTCCTCCCTGGGGGGAACACCGGGGAGCTGTTTTTT
TRBJ1-2 | - | - | TRBV12-3/TRBV12-4 | CASSFQGGYNYGYAF | TGTGCCAGCAGTTTTCAGGGAGGATATAACTATGGCTACGCCTTC
TRBJ1-4 | - | - | TRBV12-3/TRBV12-4 | CASSTQQGYEKLSF | TGTGCCAGCAGCACTCAACAGGGTTATGAAAAACTGTCTTTT
TRBJ2-5 | many | TRBD1 | TRBV20-1 | CSASRTGAQYF | TGCAGTGCTAGTAGAACAGGGGCCCAGTACTTC
TRBJ2-2 | - | - | TRBV12-3/TRBV12-4 | CASYGLSGAPGTGELFF | TGTGCCAGCTACGGGCTCAGCGGAGCTCCGGGGACCGGGGAGCTGTTTTTT
TRBJ2-1 | - | TRBD1 | TRBV11-2 | CASNLIQGAMWNGQFF | TGTGCCAGCAACCTTATACAGGGGGCTATGTGGAATGGGCAGTTCTTC
TRBJ2-3 | - | TRBD2 | TRBV6-1 | CLSSEIPWESGRPSTDTQYF | TGTCTCAGCAGTGAAATTCCGTGGGAGAGCGGGAGACCAAGCACAGATACGCAGTATTTT
TRBJ2-1 | many | - | TRBV12-3/TRBV12-4 | CASSLGGNEQFF | TGTGCCAGCAGTTTAGGAGGGAATGAGCAGTTCTTC